The rows below give T cell receptor beta chains drawn from one sample of a study of T cell responses to AZD1222 COVID-19 vaccine. Assay used: immunoSEQ multiplex PCR; TCRdb lists only in-frame clones, some missing. The sample holds approximately 120,000 clones; roughly 88% are singletons and the top ten take 4.5% to 7%. Specimen: peripheral blood, collected 28 days after the second AZD1222 dose. Receptors originate from an adult who received the AZD1222 COVID-19 vaccine. CDR3s include the opening cysteine and the closing phenylalanine or tryptophan. The order of the fields is J gene, clone size, V gene, D gene, CDR3 DNA, CDR3 protein. A D gene is named only where the DNA matches it firmly. Clone size is not always given. Where it is, it says once, few, many or a class for expanded clones.

>TRBJ1-1|once|TRBV4-3|.
TGCGCCAGCAGCCTAGGACAGTTGAACACTGAAGCTTTCTTT
CASSLGQLNTEAFF
>TRBJ2-1|.|TRBV20-1|TRBD2
TGCAGTGCTAGTTCGGGCGGGGGGGCAGACAATGAGCAGTTCTTC
CSASSGGGADNEQFF
>TRBJ1-6|.|TRBV12-3/TRBV12-4|.
TGTGCCAGCAGGGAAATTCAGAATTCACCCCTCCACTTT
CASREIQNSPLHF
>TRBJ1-6|few|TRBV6-5|.
TGTGCCAGCAGCCAGGACAGCCAATATAATTCACCCCTCCACTTT
CASSQDSQYNSPLHF
>TRBJ2-7|once|TRBV14|.
TGTGCCAGCAGCCAAGAAGTGGGGAGCTCCTACGAGCAGTACTTC
CASSQEVGSSYEQYF
>TRBJ2-1|.|TRBV28|.
TGTGCCAGCAGTGAATATTACAATGAGCAGTTCTTC
CASSEYYNEQFF
>TRBJ1-5|.|TRBV19|.
TGTGCCAGTAGTCCCCGACATCTTAGCAATCAGCCCCAGCATTTT
CASSPRHLSNQPQHF
>TRBJ2-7|.|TRBV5-6|.
TGTGCCAGCAGCCCGGGATGGGGGGCGAGCTCCTACGAGCAGTACTTC
CASSPGWGASSYEQYF
>TRBJ1-1|.|TRBV9|.
TGTGCCAGCAGCGTAGGCATGAACACTGAAGCTTTCTTT
CASSVGMNTEAFF
>TRBJ2-2|.|TRBV12-5|.
TGTGCTAGTGGTTTGAAGCAGGTTGGGGGCACCGGGGAGCTGTTTTTT
CASGLKQVGGTGELFF
>TRBJ2-1|.|TRBV10-2|TRBD2
TGCGCCAGCAGCCAGACTAGCGGGAGGTGGGGCGATGAGCAGTTCTTC
CASSQTSGRWGDEQFF
>TRBJ2-1|.|TRBV15|.
TGTGCCACCAGCAGAGATGGGGGTTCCGCGCAGTTCTTC
CATSRDGGSAQFF
>TRBJ2-3|.|TRBV9|.
TGTGCCAGCAGCCTGACAACTAGCACAGATACGCAGTATTTT
CASSLTTSTDTQYF
>TRBJ1-2|.|TRBV27|TRBD1
TGTGCCAGCAGTTTAGTCAGGGGGAACTATGGCTACACCTTC
CASSLVRGNYGYTF
>TRBJ2-2|.|TRBV2|TRBD1
TGTGCCAGCAGTAAAAGACAGGGGGACGGGGAGCTGTTTTTT
CASSKRQGDGELFF
>TRBJ2-7|medium-sized|TRBV4-2|TRBD2
TGTGCCAGCAGCCAAGATGGGACTAGCGGCTCCTACGAGCAGTACTTC
CASSQDGTSGSYEQYF
>TRBJ1-2|.|TRBV5-1|.
TGCGCCAGCAGCTTGGGTGGGACTAACAACTATGGCTACACCTTC
CASSLGGTNNYGYTF
>TRBJ1-2|.|TRBV12-3/TRBV12-4|.
TGTGCCAGCAGTTTCCGGGGGGCTGGTGGCTACACCTTC
CASSFRGAGGYTF
>TRBJ1-5|.|TRBV12-3/TRBV12-4|.
TGTGCCAGCAGCCAAGGACTAATTCAGCCCCAGCATTTT
CASSQGLIQPQHF
>TRBJ1-2|.|TRBV7-2|.
TGTGCCAGCAGCTTAGACCGATACTCCTATGGCTACACCTTC
CASSLDRYSYGYTF
>TRBJ2-1|.|TRBV20-1|TRBD2
TGCAGTGCTAGTAATCCAGCGGGGAACAATGAGCAGTTCTTC
CSASNPAGNNEQFF
>TRBJ1-3|.|TRBV4-3|.
TGCGCCAGCAGCCAAGGTTGGGCAGGGGAATCTGGAAACACCATATATTTT
CASSQGWAGESGNTIYF
>TRBJ1-6|.|TRBV7-9|.
TGTGCCAGCAGCTTAACGGGTGGTTTAGGTAATTCACCCCTCCACTTT
CASSLTGGLGNSPLHF
>TRBJ2-5|.|TRBV10-3|.
TGTGCCATCGCTGTATCTTCGGGAGATCGAACGGAGACCCAGTACTTC
CAIAVSSGDRTETQYF
>TRBJ2-7|.|TRBV27|.
TGTGCCAGCAGTTTGTGGCAGGGGACTTACGAGCAGTACTTC
CASSLWQGTYEQYF
>TRBJ1-5|.|TRBV6-2/TRBV6-3|.
TGTGCCAGCCGTTGGGTTGGCAATCAGCCCCAGCATTTT
CASRWVGNQPQHF
>TRBJ2-1|.|TRBV2|.
TGTGCCAGCAGTGAACCCCCTGTCGATGAGCAGTTCTTC
CASSEPPVDEQFF
>TRBJ2-1|.|TRBV20-1|.
TGCAGTGCTAGTAAAGGGTCTCATGAGCAGTTCTTC
CSASKGSHEQFF
>TRBJ1-1|.|TRBV6-5|.
TGTGCCAGCAGTTACTCGCAGGGGACTGAAGCTTTCTTT
CASSYSQGTEAFF
>TRBJ1-2|.|TRBV9|.
TGTGCCAGCACCCCGAGGGGAGGGGACTATGGCTACACCTTC
CASTPRGGDYGYTF
>TRBJ2-5|.|TRBV6-5|.
TGTGCCAGCAGTTACGGCGGAGTGGGGGAGACCCAGTACTTC
CASSYGGVGETQYF
>TRBJ2-7|.|TRBV11-3|.
TGTGCCAGTCGGGCTGCTTCTAGCTCCTACGAGCAGTACTTC
CASRAASSSYEQYF
>TRBJ2-1|.|TRBV16|TRBD2
TGTGCCAGCAGCCCTCCTAGCGGGAGGGTGAGTGAGCAGTTCTTC
CASSPPSGRVSEQFF
>TRBJ2-2|.|TRBV28|TRBD1
TGTGCCAGCAGACTTGAGGGGACAGGGGCGGCGGGAGGGAACACCGGGGAGCTGTTTTTT
CASRLEGTGAAGGNTGELFF
>TRBJ2-1|.|TRBV3-1/TRBV3-2|TRBD2
TGTGCCAGCAGCCCCCTAGGGGGTAGCGGGGGCTGGGATGAGCAGTTCTTC
CASSPLGGSGGWDEQFF
>TRBJ2-7|.|TRBV19|.
TGTGCCAGTAGTTCCACCGGGACAACTACTTACGAGCAGTACTTC
CASSSTGTTTYEQYF
>TRBJ2-7|few|TRBV28|TRBD1
TGTGCCAGCAGTGCCGGCGGGACAGGGGGCTCCTACGAGCAGTACTTC
CASSAGGTGGSYEQYF
>TRBJ1-6|.|TRBV13|.
TGTGCCAGCAGCCCAAGGGGAGGTCTAAATTCACCCCTCCACTTT
CASSPRGGLNSPLHF
>TRBJ1-3|.|TRBV4-1|.
TGCGCCAGCAGCCAAGCTACACCGAGAAACACCATATATTTT
CASSQATPRNTIYF
>TRBJ2-5|once|TRBV9|TRBD2
TGTGCCAGCAGCGGTACTAGCGGGGGGCAAGAGACCCAGTACTTC
CASSGTSGGQETQYF
>TRBJ2-7|.|TRBV6-2/TRBV6-3|.
TGTGCCAGCAGCCCGACAGATTCCTACGAGCAGTACTTC
CASSPTDSYEQYF
>TRBJ1-2|once|TRBV5-1|.
TGCGCCAGCAGCTACCGTATAGGGAACTATGGCTACACCTTC
CASSYRIGNYGYTF
>TRBJ1-5|.|TRBV28|TRBD1
TGTGCCAGCAGTTTAGGGACAGGCAATCAGCCCCAGCATTTT
CASSLGTGNQPQHF
>TRBJ1-6|.|TRBV7-2|.
TGTGCCTCCAAAACCCGGACCTCCTATAATTCACCCCTCCACTTT
CASKTRTSYNSPLHF
>TRBJ1-5|.|TRBV27|.
TGTGCCAGCAGTCCCCCCGGAGGGCCCCAGCATTTT
CASSPPGGPQHF
>TRBJ2-5|.|TRBV5-6|TRBD2
TGTGCCAGCAGCCGTTTAGCGGGGGGTGAAGAGACCCAGTACTTC
CASSRLAGGEETQYF
>TRBJ2-2|.|TRBV14|TRBD1
TGTGCCAGCAACCGACAGGGTGTCACCGGGGAGCTGTTTTTT
CASNRQGVTGELFF
>TRBJ2-5|many|TRBV6-1|.
TGTGCCAGCAGTGACATGCCGGGCCACAAAGAGGGGACCCAGTACTTC
CASSDMPGHKEGTQYF
>TRBJ1-2|once|TRBV3-1/TRBV3-2|TRBD1
TGTGCCAGCAGTCTTGGACAGGGCGAGGGAGAAACCTTC
CASSLGQGEGETF
>TRBJ1-2|few|TRBV4-2|.
TGTGCCAGCAGCCAAGTTGGGGGGCTTGGAGACTATGGCTACACCTTC
CASSQVGGLGDYGYTF
>TRBJ2-7|.|TRBV12-3/TRBV12-4|TRBD1
TGTGCCAGCACCCGGGACAGCCGGCGCGAGCAGTACTTC
CASTRDSRREQYF